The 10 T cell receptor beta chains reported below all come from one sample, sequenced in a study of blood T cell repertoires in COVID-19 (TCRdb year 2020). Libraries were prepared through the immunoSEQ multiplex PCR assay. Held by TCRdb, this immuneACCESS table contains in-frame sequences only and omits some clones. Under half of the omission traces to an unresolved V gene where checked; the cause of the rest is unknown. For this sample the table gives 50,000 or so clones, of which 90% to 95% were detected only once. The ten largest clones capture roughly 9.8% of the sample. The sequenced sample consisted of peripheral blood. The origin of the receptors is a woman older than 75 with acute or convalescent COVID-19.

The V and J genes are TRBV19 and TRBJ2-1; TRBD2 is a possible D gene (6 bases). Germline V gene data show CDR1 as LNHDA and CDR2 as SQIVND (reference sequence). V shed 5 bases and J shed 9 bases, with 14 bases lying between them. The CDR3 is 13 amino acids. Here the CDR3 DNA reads TGTGCCAGTAGTTTCGCGGGGATAGGTGAGCAGTTCTTC. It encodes CASSFAGIGEQFF.

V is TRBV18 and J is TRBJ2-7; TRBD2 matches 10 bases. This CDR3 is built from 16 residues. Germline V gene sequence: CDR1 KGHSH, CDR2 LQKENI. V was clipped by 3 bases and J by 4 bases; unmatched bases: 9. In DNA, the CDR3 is TGTGCCAGCTCACCCCCAGGGCTAGCGGGAGCTTACGAGCAGTACTTC. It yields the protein CASSPPGLAGAYEQYF.

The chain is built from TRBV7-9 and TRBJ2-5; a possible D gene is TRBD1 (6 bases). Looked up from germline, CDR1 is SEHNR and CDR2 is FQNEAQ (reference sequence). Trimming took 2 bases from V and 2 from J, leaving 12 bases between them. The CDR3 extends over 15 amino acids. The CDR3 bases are TGTGCCAGCAGCTTACAGGGGTCGGGGCAAGAGACCCAGTACTTC. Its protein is CASSLQGSGQETQYF.

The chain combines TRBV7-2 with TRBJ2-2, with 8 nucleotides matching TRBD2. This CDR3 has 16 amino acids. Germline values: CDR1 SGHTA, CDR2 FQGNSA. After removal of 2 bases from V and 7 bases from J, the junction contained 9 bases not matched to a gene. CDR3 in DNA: TGTGCCAGCAGCTTACAGCCGGGAGGGCCTGGCGGGGAGCTGTTTTTT. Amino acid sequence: CASSLQPGGPGGELFF.

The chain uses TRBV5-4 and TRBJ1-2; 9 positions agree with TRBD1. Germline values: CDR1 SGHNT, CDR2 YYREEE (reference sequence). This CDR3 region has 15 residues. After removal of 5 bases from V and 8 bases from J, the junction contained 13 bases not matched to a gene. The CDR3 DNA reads TGTGCCAGCAGTCTACAGGGGGCCCCTGGTAAGGGCTACACCTTC. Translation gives CASSLQGAPGKGYTF. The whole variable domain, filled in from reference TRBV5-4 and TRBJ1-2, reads ETGVTQSPTHLIKTRGQQVTLRCSSQSGHNTVSWYQQALGQGPQFIFQYYREEENGRGNFPPRFSGLQFPNYSSELNVNALELDDSALYLCASSLQGAPGKGYTFGSGTRLTVV.

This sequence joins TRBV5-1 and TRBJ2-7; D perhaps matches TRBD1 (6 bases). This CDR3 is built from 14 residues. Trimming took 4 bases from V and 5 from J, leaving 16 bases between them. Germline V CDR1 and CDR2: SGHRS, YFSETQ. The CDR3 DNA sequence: TGCGCCAGCAGCCTAGACGACAGGTACGACGAGCAGTACTTC. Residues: CASSLDDRYDEQYF. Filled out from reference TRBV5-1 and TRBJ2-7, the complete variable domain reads KAGVTQTPRYLIKTRGQQVTLSCSPISGHRSVSWYQQTPGQGLQFLFEYFSETQRNKGNFPGRFSGRQFSNSRSEMNVSTLELGDSALYLCASSLDDRYDEQYFGPGTRLTVT.

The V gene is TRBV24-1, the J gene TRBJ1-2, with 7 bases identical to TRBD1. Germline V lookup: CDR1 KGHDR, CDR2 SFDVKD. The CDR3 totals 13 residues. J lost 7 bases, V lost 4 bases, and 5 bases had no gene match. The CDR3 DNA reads TGTGCCACCAGTGACTCAACAGGGGCTGGCTACACCTTC. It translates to CATSDSTGAGYTF.

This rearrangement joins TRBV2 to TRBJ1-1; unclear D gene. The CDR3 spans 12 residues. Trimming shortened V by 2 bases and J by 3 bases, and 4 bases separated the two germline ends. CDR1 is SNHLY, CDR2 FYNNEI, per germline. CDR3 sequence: CASSERDTEAFF. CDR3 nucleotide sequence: TGTGCCAGCAGTGAACGGGACACTGAAGCTTTCTTT.

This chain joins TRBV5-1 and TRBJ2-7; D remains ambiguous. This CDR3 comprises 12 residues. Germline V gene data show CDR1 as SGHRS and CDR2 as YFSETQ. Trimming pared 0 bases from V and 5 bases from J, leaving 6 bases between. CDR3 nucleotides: TGCGCCAGCAGCTTGGACCGGGACGAGCAGTACTTC. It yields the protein CASSLDRDEQYF.

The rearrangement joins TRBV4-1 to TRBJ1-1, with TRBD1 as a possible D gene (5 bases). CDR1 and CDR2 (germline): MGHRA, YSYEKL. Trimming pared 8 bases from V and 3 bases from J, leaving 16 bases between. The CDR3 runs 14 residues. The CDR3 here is CASCTGGGDTEAFF. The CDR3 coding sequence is TGCGCCAGCTGCACTGGCGGGGGGGACACTGAAGCTTTCTTT.